Following are 2 T cell receptor beta chains from one sample sequenced in a study of blood T cells in healthy people across ages. The second PCR ran about 6 to 12 cycles with a sample-barcoded 5' primer and J-beta primers. TCRdb fed the 5' RACE reads into MiXCR, producing one record per CDR3 protein. The sample holds approximately 730,000 distinct CDR3 sequences, roughly 53% seen once. Specimen: blood. These receptors were collected from an elderly man in good health.

The genes are TRBV20-1 and TRBJ2-1, with D uncertain. Per the germline V gene, CDR1 is DFQATT and CDR2 is SNEGSKA (reference sequence). CDR3 size: 14 residues. V lost 0 bases and J 1 base, leaving 7 bases between the germline ends. The CDR3 reads CSARDKTSYNEQFF. As DNA, the CDR3 is TGCAGTGCTAGAGATAAGACGTCCTACAATGAGCAGTTCTTC.

This chain links TRBV7-2 with TRBJ1-5, with 9 bases matching TRBD1. Trimming took 3 bases from V and 5 from J; bases not matched to a gene: 5. The CDR3 totals 15 residues. Per the germline V gene, CDR1 is SGHTA and CDR2 is FQGNSA. The CDR3 DNA reads TGTGCCAGCAGCTTTGACAGGGGGTTCGATCAGCCCCAGCATTTT. It specifies CASSFDRGFDQPQHF. The entire variable domain, with the rest obtained from reference TRBV7-2 and TRBJ1-5, is as follows: GAGVSQSPSNKVTEKGKDVELRCDPISGHTALYWYRQSLGQGLEFLIYFQGNSAPDKSGLPSDRFSAERTGGSVSTLTIQRTQQEDSAVYLCASSFDRGFDQPQHFGDGTRLSIL.